This T cell receptor (beta chain) was documented in a study of CD8+ T cells in alopecia areata. The study's findings and limits: Normal scalp had lower clonality than lesional scalp, with alopecia totalis/universalis lesions showing this most strongly. Scalp clonality, together with expanded CD8+ clones among the top 100, fell significantly with tofacitinib.

The sequencing template was cDNA reverse transcribed from extracted RNA. Using immunoSEQ multiplex PCR, the repertoire was profiled, and TCRdb retains in-frame clones only, with some absent. The table lists 150,000 to 200,000 clones, approximately 62% of them singletons. As regards this clone: Antigen: not known.

Per germline, CDR1 SGDLS and CDR2 YYNGEE. V was pared by 3 bases and J by 3 bases, with 6 bases of the junction left unmatched. This CDR3 has 15 amino acids. Documented treatment: oral pan-JAK inhibitor, 5-10 mg twice daily. Sequences were derived from CD4+ T cells sorted from blood, sampled at week 24, from a patient treated with tofacitinib. The gene calls are TRBV9 and TRBJ1-3, with 7 bases identical to TRBD1. This receptor was taken from a human donor with alopecia areata. The DNA of the CDR3 is TGTGCCAGCAGCGCAGGGGGGAGGTTTGGAAACACCATATATTTT. Its translation is CASSAGGRFGNTIYF. Full variable domain (missing parts from reference TRBV9 and TRBJ1-3): DSGVTQTPKHLITATGQRVTLRCSPRSGDLSVYWYQQSLDQGLQFLIQYYNGEERAKGNILERFSAQQFPDLHSELNLSSLELGDSALYFCASSAGGRFGNTIYFGEGSWLTVV.